The subject of this entry is one TCR beta chain. What it binds is not known. The entry originates in a study of liver allograft versus peripheral blood T cells. Study at large: Within transplanted livers, the T cell receptor repertoires were examined and compared against the repertoires present in the peripheral blood of liver transplant recipients. Broader study findings: Peripheral blood reportedly held T cell receptor repertoires that differed from those inside liver allografts.

TCRdb re-called the reads through MiXCR, storing one row per CDR3 protein. Of approximately 9,000 distinct CDR3 sequences in the sample, under 20% are singletons; the top ten hold under 30%. This clonotype originated in a human patient who had a liver transplant. These T cells may partly come from the graft donor.

The CDR3 nucleotides read TGTGCCAGTAGTATAGCACCGAACACTGAAGCTTTCTTT. Protein product: CASSIAPNTEAFF. V and J are TRBV19 and TRBJ1-1, with unresolved D. There are 13 residues in the CDR3. V lost 1 base, J lost 1 base, and 4 bases lay in between. CDR1 is LNHDA and CDR2 is SQIVND in the germline V gene (reference sequence).